This passage covers 26 T cell receptor beta chains from one sample sequenced in a study of spatial heterogeneity in lung cancer (dated by TCRdb to the late 2010s). Library creation used 5' RACE. Sequencing was carried out with a NextSeq 500. Using fastp at Q25 and MiXCR, TCRdb reprocessed the public reads and kept productive beta chains. Under each unique CDR3 protein, matching rows form one entry showing the most common genes and DNA. The sample contains some 37,000 distinct CDR3 sequences, around 7% of them found a single time. Of the sample, about 26% falls within the top ten clones. This specimen's time point label, interpreted: sample taken at primary tumor resection. TCR sequencing used whole RNA extracted from tumor and nontumor lung tissue, or from cryopreserved PBMC samples, without cell sorting. The source was PBMCs, collected at surgery. These receptor sequences come from a male donor with early-stage non-small cell lung cancer.

This clonotype was detected ten times or more. This rearrangement joins TRBV24-1 to TRBJ2-5, with TRBD2 as a possible D gene (6 bases). CDR1 is KGHDR and CDR2 is SFDVKD in the germline V gene. V was pared by 0 bases and J by 5 bases, with 9 bases between. This CDR3 region has 14 residues. The CDR3 region is CATSDLGGFETQYF. CDR3 coding DNA: TGTGCCACCAGTGATTTGGGAGGGTTCGAGACCCAGTACTTC.

This clonotype was counted a few times. The J gene is TRBJ1-2, the V gene TRBV28; D unclear. V lost 6 bases to trimming and J lost 0 bases, with 8 bases between them. Germline V gives CDR1 MDHEN, CDR2 SYDVKM. The CDR3 loop spans 13 amino acids. The CDR3 DNA reads TGTGCCAGCAGGGTCGGGGCTAACTATGGCTACACCTTC. This gives the protein CASRVGANYGYTF.

The table lists this clonotype with a few counts. This chain uses TRBV29-1 with TRBJ2-7, with D perhaps TRBD1 or TRBD2 (5 bases each). Trimming took 6 bases from V and 3 from J, leaving 12 bases between them. The CDR3 length is 12 residues. The germline CDR1 and CDR2 sequences are SQVTM and ANQGSEA. CDR3: CSVRDGDYEQYF. In DNA form, the CDR3 reads TGCAGCGTCCGGGACGGGGACTACGAGCAGTACTTC.

This clonotype has ten or more counts. The rearrangement links TRBV7-8 to TRBJ1-5; a weak D match, TRBD1 (6 bases). Germline V gene sequence: CDR1 SGHVS, CDR2 FQNEAQ. This CDR3 is built from 15 residues. V gave up 1 base and J gave up 7 bases, with 14 bases separating them. The CDR3 region has the DNA TGTGCCAGCAGCTTAGGACAGGCGACCTCCCAGCCCCAGCATTTT. This encodes CASSLGQATSQPQHF.

This clonotype came up many times. The chain couples TRBV13 to TRBJ1-6; D is possibly TRBD1 (6 bases). The ends were cut back, 6 bases at V and 15 bases at J, with 21 bases in the middle. This CDR3 is built from 14 residues. CDR1 and CDR2 (germline): PRHDT, FYEKMQ (reference sequence). For the CDR3, the DNA is TGTGCCAGCAGTCCTCACAGGGCCAGTCCCCACCTCCACTTT. It is translated as CASSPHRASPHLHF.

This clonotype has just a few counts. The chain couples TRBV20-1 to TRBJ2-7, with D possibly being TRBD1 (5 bases). The CDR3 contains 14 residues. Trimming cost V 6 bases and J 7 bases, with 22 bases left between them. Germline V gene data show CDR1 as DFQATT and CDR2 as SNEGSKA (reference sequence). The CDR3 loop is CSARPGQGSREQYF. The CDR3, as DNA: TGCAGTGCGCGGCCGGGTCAGGGCTCGCGGGAGCAGTACTTC.

This clonotype was counted only a few times. The chain employs TRBV24-1 and TRBJ1-5, with D maybe TRBD1 (5 bases). CDR3 length equals 18 residues. Germline assignment: CDR1 KGHDR and CDR2 SFDVKD. The V end was cut by 0 bases, the J end by 5 bases, with 19 bases between. CDR3 region: CATSDLNRPWIGHQPQHF. DNA for the CDR3: TGTGCCACCAGTGATTTGAACAGGCCTTGGATAGGACATCAGCCCCAGCATTTT.

At least ten counts were recorded for this clonotype. This sequence joins TRBV7-2 and TRBJ2-5; 7 nucleotides align to TRBD1. Looked up from germline, CDR1 is SGHTA and CDR2 is FQGNSA. V gave up 0 bases and J gave up 1 base; unmatched junction bases: 5. The CDR3 consists of 16 residues. This CDR3 reads CASSLAGGFFQETQYF. In DNA form, the CDR3 reads TGTGCCAGCAGCTTAGCAGGGGGCTTCTTCCAAGAGACCCAGTACTTC.

This clonotype has ten or more counts. The CDR3 bases are TGTGCCAGCAGCTTAGAAGCCACTGGCGAACCCCTCCACTTT. Amino acid sequence: CASSLEATGEPLHF. This sequence joins TRBV7-6 and TRBJ1-6; D remains unclear. Trimming pared 1 base from V and 12 bases from J, leaving 13 bases between. Germline assignment: CDR1 SGHVS and CDR2 FNYEAQ. This CDR3 region has 14 residues. Full variable domain (remainder filled in from reference TRBV7-6 and TRBJ1-6): GAGVSQSPRYKVTKRGQDVALRCDPISGHVSLYWYRQALGQGPEFLTYFNYEAQQDKSGLPNDRFSAERPEGSISTLTIQRTEQRDSAMYRCASSLEATGEPLHFGNGTRLTVT.

The table lists this clonotype with many counts. The rearrangement joins TRBV9 to TRBJ2-5; D might be TRBD1 or TRBD2, each matching 5 bases. CDR3 length: 14 amino acids. Germline V gene lookup returns CDR1 SGDLS and CDR2 YYNGEE. V lost 2 bases and J lost 4, with 12 bases in between. The chain's CDR3 is CASSVPGGGETQYF. The CDR3 DNA reads TGTGCCAGCAGCGTCCCGGGTGGGGGAGAGACCCAGTACTTC. Supplemented by reference TRBV9 and TRBJ2-5, the full variable domain reads DSGVTQTPKHLITATGQRVTLRCSPRSGDLSVYWYQQSLDQGLQFLIQYYNGEERAKGNILERFSAQQFPDLHSELNLSSLELGDSALYFCASSVPGGGETQYFGPGTRLLVL.

This clonotype was seen a handful of times. The chain uses TRBV11-3 and TRBJ2-3, with D maybe TRBD2 (6 bases). Germline CDR1 SGHNT, CDR2 YENEEA. This CDR3 contains 14 residues. Trimming removed 1 base from V and 6 bases from J, with 11 bases in between. The CDR3 DNA follows: TGTGCCAGCAGCTTAGCACTAGCCGGGGATACGCAGTATTTT. Encoded protein: CASSLALAGDTQYF.

This clonotype has ten or more counts. This rearrangement joins TRBV30 to TRBJ1-2; TRBD1 agrees at 8 bases. Looked up from germline, CDR1 is GTSNPN and CDR2 is SVGIG (reference sequence). Trimming removed 7 bases from V and 6 bases from J; junction bases left unmatched: 13. The CDR3 spans 14 residues. The CDR3 DNA is TGTGCCTACCGACCGCAGGGGGCCCCCCATGGCTACACCTTC. Its translation: CAYRPQGAPHGYTF.

This clonotype was recorded at least ten times. The chain is built from TRBV6-2 or TRBV6-3 and TRBJ2-7; no definite D call. This CDR3 has 12 residues. The V and J ends lost 2 bases and 4 bases respectively, with 6 bases between them. Germline CDR1 and CDR2: MNHEY and SVGEGT. CDR3 protein: CASSYGRYEQYV. CDR3 in DNA: TGTGCCAGCAGTTACGGGCGATACGAGCAGTACGTC.

The table lists this clonotype with a few counts. A much larger clone lies a single base off, so this may be a read error. This chain connects TRBV6-2 or TRBV6-3 to TRBJ2-1, with D maybe TRBD2 (6 bases). This CDR3 has 16 residues. Germline V lookup: CDR1 MNHEY, CDR2 SVGEGT. Trimming pared 8 bases from V and 2 bases from J, leaving 19 bases between. The CDR3 region has the DNA TGTGCCAGCGGTACCAGCCGGAGGGGTACCTACAATGAGCAGTTCTTC. It codes for CASGTSRRGTYNEQFF.

This clonotype showed up many times. DNA for the CDR3: TGCAGTGCTCGACCTAATGGACGGAGCTCCTACAATGAGCAGTTCTTC. Translated: CSARPNGRSSYNEQFF. The chain employs TRBV20-1 and TRBJ2-1, with no clear D. The V end was cut by 5 bases, the J end by 0 bases, with 17 bases between. The CDR3 is made up of 16 amino acids. The V gene's germline CDR1 is DFQATT and CDR2 SNEGSKA (reference sequence).

This clonotype was counted many times. The chain carries TRBV7-2 and TRBJ2-3; 14 nucleotides align to TRBD2. This CDR3 comprises 19 residues. Losses at the gene ends were 5 bases for V and 6 bases for J; bases not matched to a gene: 16. CDR1 and CDR2 (germline): SGHTA, FQGNSA. The CDR3 region is CASSKNPGLAGDFSDTQYF. The CDR3 DNA is TGTGCCAGCAGCAAAAACCCGGGACTAGCGGGGGATTTCTCGGATACGCAGTATTTT.

This clonotype was picked up many times. The rearrangement joins TRBV29-1 to TRBJ1-3; TRBD1 might be the D (6 bases). The V end lost 7 bases, the J end lost 4 bases, and 20 bases lay between the germline ends. Germline lookup yields CDR1 SQVTM and CDR2 ANQGSEA. CDR3 length: 15 residues. CDR3 bases: TGCAGCGCTTCACTCGGGGGCGCGGCGGGAAACACCATATATTTT. As protein: CSASLGGAAGNTIYF.

This clonotype occurred a few times. This chain connects TRBV9 to TRBJ1-6; 8 bases are shared with TRBD1. J lost 10 bases, V lost 3 bases, and 6 bases had no gene match. CDR1 and CDR2 (germline): SGDLS, YYNGEE. The CDR3 loop spans 14 amino acids. CDR3 region: CASSDRQGLSPLHF. In nucleotides, the CDR3 is TGTGCCAGCAGCGACCGACAGGGGTTGTCACCCCTCCACTTT.

The chain employs TRBV4-1 and TRBJ2-3, with D possibly being TRBD2 (6 bases). CDR3 length: 15 amino acids. CDR1 and CDR2 from the germline V gene are MGHRA and YSYEKL. Trimming stripped 4 bases from V and 4 bases from J, with 15 bases between. The CDR3 region is CASSPTGSGPDTQYF. The CDR3 region has the DNA TGCGCCAGCAGCCCTACCGGGAGCGGCCCAGATACGCAGTATTTT.

This clonotype was picked up a small number of times. The V call is TRBV20-1, the J call TRBJ2-3; possibly TRBD2 for D (6 bases). This CDR3 spans 13 amino acids. From germline, CDR1 is DFQATT and CDR2 SNEGSKA (reference sequence). V was trimmed by 6 bases and J by 1 base, leaving 11 bases between them. This chain's CDR3 is CSAPSGGTDTQYF. CDR3 nucleotides: TGCAGTGCCCCGTCGGGGGGCACAGATACGCAGTATTTT.

The table lists this clonotype with a few counts. This rearrangement joins TRBV6-2 or TRBV6-3 to TRBJ2-7; D is unclear. This CDR3 is 12 amino acids long. The germline V gene has CDR1 MNHEY and CDR2 SVGEGT. V lost 2 bases and J lost 2, with 4 bases in between. The DNA of the CDR3 is TGTGCCAGCAGTTACGCGCCCTACGAGCAGTACTTC. Translation: CASSYAPYEQYF.

This clonotype was detected ten times or more. The V gene is TRBV3-2, the J gene TRBJ2-7; no DNA check was done on the table's D call, TRBD1. TRBV3-2 is shown as a pseudogene. The CDR3 consists of 18 residues. The CDR3 protein is CASSQVNLLDSQSYEQYF. The DNA of the CDR3 is TGTGCCAGCAGCCAAGTTAACCTCTTAGACAGCCAGTCATACGAGCAGTACTTC.

This clonotype has more than one count but fewer than ten. V is TRBV24-1 and J is TRBJ2-5, with 12 bases lining up with TRBD2. The CDR3 spans 17 residues. V shed 3 bases and J 0 bases; nucleotides not matched to a gene: 4. CDR1 is KGHDR, CDR2 SFDVKD, per germline. CDR3 DNA: TGTGCCACCAGTGATCCCGGACTAGCGGGGAACCAAGAGACCCAGTACTTC. Its protein is CATSDPGLAGNQETQYF.

The chain is built from TRBV3-1 and TRBJ1-1; tentative D call: TRBD1 (5 bases). Between the trimmed V and J ends, which lost 3 bases and 1 base, there was a span of 12 bases. Germline V lookup: CDR1 LGHDT, CDR2 YNNKEL (reference sequence). The CDR3 is 15 amino acids. This chain's CDR3 is CASSQGRAKNTEAFF. Here the CDR3 DNA reads TGTGCCAGCAGCCAGGGCAGGGCAAAGAACACTGAAGCTTTCTTT.

This clonotype was counted many times. The chain is built from TRBV12-3 or TRBV12-4 and TRBJ2-2; D uncertain. Trimming pared 3 bases from V and 3 bases from J, leaving 5 bases between. There are 13 residues in the CDR3. This CDR3 is CASSFRDTGELFF. The CDR3 bases are TGTGCCAGCAGTTTCCGTGACACCGGGGAGCTGTTTTTT.

This clonotype was detected many times. The DNA for the CDR3 is TGTGCCTGGAGTGTTGGGATTCGCAATCAGCCCCAGCATTTT. The encoded protein is CAWSVGIRNQPQHF. V and J are TRBV30 and TRBJ1-5; D gene unclear. The CDR3 covers 14 residues. Trimming left V 0 bases short and J 2 bases short, with 8 bases between. Germline values: CDR1 GTSNPN, CDR2 SVGIG (reference sequence).